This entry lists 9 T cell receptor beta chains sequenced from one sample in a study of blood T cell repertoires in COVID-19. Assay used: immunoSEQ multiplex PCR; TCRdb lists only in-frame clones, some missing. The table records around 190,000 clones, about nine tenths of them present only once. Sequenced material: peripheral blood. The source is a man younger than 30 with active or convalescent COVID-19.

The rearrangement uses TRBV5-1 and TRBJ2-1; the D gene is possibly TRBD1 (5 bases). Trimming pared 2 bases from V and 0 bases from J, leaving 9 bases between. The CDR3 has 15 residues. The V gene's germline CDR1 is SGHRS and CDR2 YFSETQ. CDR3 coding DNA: TGCGCCAGCAGCTTCAGGGATAGCTCCTACAATGAGCAGTTCTTC. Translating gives CASSFRDSSYNEQFF.

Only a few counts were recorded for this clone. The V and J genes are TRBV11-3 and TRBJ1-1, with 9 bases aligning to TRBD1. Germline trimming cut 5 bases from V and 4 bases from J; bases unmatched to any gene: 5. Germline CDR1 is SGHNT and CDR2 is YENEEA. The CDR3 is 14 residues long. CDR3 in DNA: TGTGCCAGCAGCGGCGGGACAGGGCCCACTGAAGCTTTCTTT. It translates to CASSGGTGPTEAFF.

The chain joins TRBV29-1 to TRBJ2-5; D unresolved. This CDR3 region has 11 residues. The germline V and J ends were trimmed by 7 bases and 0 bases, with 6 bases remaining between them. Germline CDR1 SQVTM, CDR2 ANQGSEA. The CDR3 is CSGTDQETQYF. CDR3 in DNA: TGCAGCGGAACAGACCAAGAGACCCAGTACTTC.

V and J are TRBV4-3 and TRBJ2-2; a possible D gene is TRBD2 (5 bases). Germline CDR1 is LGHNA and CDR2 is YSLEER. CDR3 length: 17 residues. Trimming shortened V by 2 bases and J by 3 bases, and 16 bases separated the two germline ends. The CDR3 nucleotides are TGCGCCAGCAGCCAAAGTCTAGCCCTCTGGGACACCGGGGAGCTGTTTTTT. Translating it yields CASSQSLALWDTGELFF.

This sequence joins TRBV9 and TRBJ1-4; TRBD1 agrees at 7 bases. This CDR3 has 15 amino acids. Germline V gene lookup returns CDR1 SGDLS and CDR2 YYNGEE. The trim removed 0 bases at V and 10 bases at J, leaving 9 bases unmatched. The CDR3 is CASSVGVGGQGKLFF. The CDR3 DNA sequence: TGTGCCAGCAGCGTAGGTGTAGGGGGCCAGGGAAAACTGTTTTTT.

The CDR3 here is CASSFRRGNQPQHF. The CDR3 DNA sequence: TGTGCCAGCAGTTTCCGCAGGGGCAATCAGCCCCAGCATTTT. The chain employs TRBV6-2 or TRBV6-3 and TRBJ1-5, with D perhaps matching TRBD1 (5 bases). V was trimmed by 4 bases and J by 2 bases, leaving 9 bases between them. This CDR3 has 14 amino acids. Germline lookup yields CDR1 MNHEY and CDR2 SVGEGT.

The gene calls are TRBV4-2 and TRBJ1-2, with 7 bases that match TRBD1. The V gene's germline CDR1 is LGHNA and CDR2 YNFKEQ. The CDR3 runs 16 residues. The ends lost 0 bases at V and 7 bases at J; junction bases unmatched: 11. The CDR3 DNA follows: TGTGCCAGCAGCCAAGAGGTGTTCGACAGGGCACTTGGCTACACCTTC. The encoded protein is CASSQEVFDRALGYTF.

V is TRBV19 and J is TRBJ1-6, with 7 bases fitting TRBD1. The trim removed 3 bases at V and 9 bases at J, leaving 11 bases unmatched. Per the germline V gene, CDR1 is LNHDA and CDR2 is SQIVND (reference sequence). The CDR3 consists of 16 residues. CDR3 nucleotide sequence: TGTGCCAGTAGTATCAGCGTTGGGACAGTGGGTTCACCCCTCCACTTT. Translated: CASSISVGTVGSPLHF.

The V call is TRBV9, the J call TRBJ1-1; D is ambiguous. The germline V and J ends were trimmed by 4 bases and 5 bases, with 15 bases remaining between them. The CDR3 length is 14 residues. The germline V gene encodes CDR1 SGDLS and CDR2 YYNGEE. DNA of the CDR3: TGTGCCAGCAGCCTCCGGCCAACCGGGACTGAAGCTTTCTTT. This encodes CASSLRPTGTEAFF.